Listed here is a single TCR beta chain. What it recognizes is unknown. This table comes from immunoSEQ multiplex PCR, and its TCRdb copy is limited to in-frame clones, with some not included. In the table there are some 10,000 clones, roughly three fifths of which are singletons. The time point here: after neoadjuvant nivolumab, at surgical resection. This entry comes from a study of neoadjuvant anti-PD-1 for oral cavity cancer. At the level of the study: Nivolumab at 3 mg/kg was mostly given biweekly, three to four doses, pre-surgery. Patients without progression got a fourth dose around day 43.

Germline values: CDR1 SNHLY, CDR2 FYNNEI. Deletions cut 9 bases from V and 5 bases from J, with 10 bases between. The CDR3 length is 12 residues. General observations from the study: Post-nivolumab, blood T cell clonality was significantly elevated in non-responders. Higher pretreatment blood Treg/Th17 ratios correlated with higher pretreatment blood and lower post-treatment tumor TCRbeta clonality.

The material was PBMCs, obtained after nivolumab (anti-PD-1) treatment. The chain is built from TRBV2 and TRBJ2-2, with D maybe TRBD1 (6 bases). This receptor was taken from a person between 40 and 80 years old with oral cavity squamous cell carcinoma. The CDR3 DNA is TGTGCCAGAGGGGGTGGGACCGGGGAGCTGTTTTTT. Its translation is CARGGGTGELFF.